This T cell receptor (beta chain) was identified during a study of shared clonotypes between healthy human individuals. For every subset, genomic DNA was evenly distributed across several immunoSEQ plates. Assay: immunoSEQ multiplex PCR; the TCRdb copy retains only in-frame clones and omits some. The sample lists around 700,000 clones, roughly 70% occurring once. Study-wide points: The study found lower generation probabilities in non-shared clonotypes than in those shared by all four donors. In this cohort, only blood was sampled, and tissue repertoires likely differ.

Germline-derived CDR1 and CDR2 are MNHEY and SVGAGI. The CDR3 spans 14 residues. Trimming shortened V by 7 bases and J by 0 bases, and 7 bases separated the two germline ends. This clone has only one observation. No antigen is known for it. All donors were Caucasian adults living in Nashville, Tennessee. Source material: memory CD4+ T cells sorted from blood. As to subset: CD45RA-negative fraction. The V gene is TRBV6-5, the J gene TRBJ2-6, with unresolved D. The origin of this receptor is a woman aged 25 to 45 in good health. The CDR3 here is CASKIGSGANVLTF. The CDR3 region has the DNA TGTGCCAGCAAAATCGGCTCTGGGGCCAACGTCCTGACTTTC.